Each of the 24 T cell receptor beta chains below was sequenced from the same sample in a study of CD8 T cells in Susac syndrome. The RNA input was about 0.5 to 1 ug, and it was reverse transcribed with random hexamers. TCRdb reanalysed the immunoSEQ multiplex PCR reads using MiXCR and keeps one entry per CDR3 protein. Here the sample spans hundreds of thousands of distinct CDR3 sequences, roughly 85% being singletons. Source material: CD8+ T cells from PBMCs. The receptor source for this set is a human donor with multiple sclerosis.

The chain recombines TRBV7-9 with TRBJ1-2; no reliable D call. CDR3 length: 15 amino acids. The germline V gene has CDR1 SEHNR and CDR2 FQNEAQ (reference sequence). The V end was cut by 4 bases, the J end by 0 bases, with 12 bases between. The CDR3 region is CASSSTYDANYGYTF. CDR3 DNA sequence: TGTGCCAGCAGCTCTACTTACGACGCTAACTATGGCTACACCTTC.

This chain links TRBV27 with TRBJ2-1, with TRBD1 matching over 10 bases. The length of the CDR3 is 15 residues. V lost 5 bases, J lost 1 base, and 2 bases stayed unmatched. CDR1 and CDR2 (germline): MNHEY, SMNVEV (reference sequence). This CDR3 reads CASSGDRGSYNEQFF. The DNA of the CDR3 is TGTGCCAGCAGTGGGGACAGGGGTTCCTACAATGAGCAGTTCTTC.

The chain employs TRBV7-8 and TRBJ2-1, with TRBD1 as a possible D gene (6 bases). The germline V and J ends were trimmed by 5 bases and 7 bases, with 15 bases remaining between them. The CDR3 is 14 residues long. Germline assignment: CDR1 SGHVS and CDR2 FQNEAQ. CDR3 nucleotides: TGTGCCAGCAGCGGGGGCCAAATAGAGAATGAGCAGTTCTTC. It yields the protein CASSGGQIENEQFF.

The rearrangement uses TRBV5-6 and TRBJ2-1, with 8 bases identical to TRBD1. The trim removed 0 bases at V and 6 bases at J, leaving 2 bases unmatched. Germline V gene lookup returns CDR1 SGHDT and CDR2 YYEEEE. CDR3 length: 14 residues. The CDR3 region has the DNA TGTGCCAGCAGCTTGGCCACAGGGGGCAATGAGCAGTTCTTC. This gives the protein CASSLATGGNEQFF.

Details on this clonotype: At one end, the junction sequence differs from germline, possibly due to a read error. This chain links TRBV7-9 with TRBJ2-1, with 7 bases lining up with TRBD2. The CDR3 consists of 18 residues. Germline CDR1 SEHNR, CDR2 FQNEAQ (reference sequence). The CDR3: CASSLGSGGVPFKAKQFF. The CDR3 DNA is TGTGCCAGCAGTTTAGGGTCGGGGGGAGTTCCCTTTAAAGCAAAGCAGTTCTTC.

The chain is built from TRBV10-3 and TRBJ2-7, with D unclear. V lost 4 bases and J 2 bases, leaving 15 bases between the germline ends. The germline gives CDR1 ENHRY, CDR2 SYGVKD. The CDR3 loop spans 15 amino acids. The CDR3 DNA reads as TGTGCCATCAGTGCCCTCATGGTCATCCCCTACGAGCAGTACTTC. Residues: CAISALMVIPYEQYF.

This chain connects TRBV5-8 to TRBJ2-5, with a tentative D call TRBD1 (5 bases). From germline, CDR1 is SGHTS and CDR2 YDEGEE. The CDR3 has 13 amino acids. Trimming shortened V by 0 bases and J by 5 bases, and 8 bases separated the two germline ends. This CDR3 reads CASSLAPGETQYF. In DNA, the CDR3 is TGTGCCAGCAGCTTGGCCCCAGGGGAGACCCAGTACTTC. The complete variable domain, with remaining parts taken from reference TRBV5-8 and TRBJ2-5, reads EAGVTQSPTHLIKTRGQQATLRCSPISGHTSVYWYQQALGLGLQFLLWYDEGEERNRGNFPPRFSGRQFPNYSSELNVNALELEDSALYLCASSLAPGETQYFGPGTRLLVL.

The chain joins TRBV20-1 to TRBJ2-5; no firm D call. V was shortened by 3 bases and J by 3 bases, with 11 bases between the two germline ends. This CDR3 is 13 amino acids long. The V gene's germline CDR1 is DFQATT and CDR2 SNEGSKA (reference sequence). The CDR3 here is CSASPRVKETQYF. As DNA, the CDR3 is TGCAGTGCTAGTCCCAGAGTAAAAGAGACCCAGTACTTC.

V and J are TRBV20-1 and TRBJ2-7; TRBD2 is a possible D gene (6 bases). The germline V gene has CDR1 DFQATT and CDR2 SNEGSKA (reference sequence). CDR3 size: 11 residues. The CDR3: CSLAETYEQYF. The CDR3 nucleotides read TGCAGCTTAGCGGAGACCTACGAGCAGTACTTC.

The J gene is TRBJ2-2, the V gene TRBV30; 8 bases are shared with TRBD2. Trimming cost V 5 bases and J 4 bases; bases outside gene matches: 6. Germline lookup yields CDR1 GTSNPN and CDR2 SVGIG (reference sequence). The CDR3 has 14 amino acids. The CDR3 reads CAWYSGMGTGELFF. CDR3 nucleotides: TGTGCCTGGTATAGCGGGATGGGCACCGGGGAGCTGTTTTTT.

This chain joins TRBV7-9 and TRBJ2-6; perhaps TRBD1 as D (7 bases). Germline-derived CDR1 and CDR2 are SEHNR and FQNEAQ (reference sequence). V was trimmed by 1 base and J by 0 bases, leaving 10 bases between them. The CDR3 has 17 amino acids. DNA for the CDR3: TGTGCCAGCAGCTTAGGGAGGGGGCTCTCTGGGGCCAACGTCCTGACTTTC. As protein: CASSLGRGLSGANVLTF.

This clonotype came up once. An end of the junction does not agree with germline; a read error may underlie this. J is TRBJ1-1 and V is TRBV6-2 or TRBV6-3; D unclear. Per germline, CDR1 MNHEY and CDR2 SVGEGT. The CDR3 totals 13 residues. The CDR3, as DNA: TGTGTCAGCGGCGCGCGGTCTGGCACTGAAGCTTTCTTT. It yields the protein CVSGARSGTEAFF.

The chain recombines TRBV27 with TRBJ2-5; a weak D match, TRBD2 (7 bases). Trimming shortened V by 3 bases and J by 2 bases, and 22 bases separated the two germline ends. This CDR3 spans 18 amino acids. Germline V lookup: CDR1 MNHEY, CDR2 SMNVEV (reference sequence). The CDR3: CASSFAPPGGLAQETQYF. Here the CDR3 DNA reads TGTGCCAGCAGTTTCGCACCCCCCGGGGGGCTAGCGCAAGAGACCCAGTACTTC.

The chain joins TRBV24-1 to TRBJ2-2; D gene uncertain. Germline V gene lookup returns CDR1 KGHDR and CDR2 SFDVKD. This CDR3 comprises 14 residues. V lost 6 bases to trimming and J lost 1 base, with 8 bases between them. The CDR3, as DNA: TGTGCCACCAGTTTTCCTGGGAACACCGGGGAGCTGTTTTTT. Translated: CATSFPGNTGELFF.

The chain joins TRBV7-2 to TRBJ2-2, with TRBD1 as a possible D gene (6 bases). The germline V gene has CDR1 SGHTA and CDR2 FQGNSA. CDR3 size: 16 residues. Between the trimmed V and J ends, which lost 5 bases and 0 bases, there was a span of 13 bases. DNA for the CDR3: TGTGCCAGCAGCCGGCCAGGGGTCTCGAACACCGGGGAGCTGTTTTTT. It translates to CASSRPGVSNTGELFF.

The chain employs TRBV19 and TRBJ1-1; D is undetermined. The CDR3 sequence is 14 residues long. V lost 0 bases and J lost 4, with 9 bases in between. CDR1 is LNHDA and CDR2 is SQIVND in the germline V gene (reference sequence). CDR3 nucleotides: TGTGCCAGTAGTATAGATGGGGAGACCACTGAAGCTTTCTTT. Translating gives CASSIDGETTEAFF.

The rearrangement joins TRBV6-1 to TRBJ2-7, with TRBD1 matching 7 bases. The CDR3 runs to 16 residues. Germline V lookup: CDR1 MNHNS, CDR2 SASEGT. Trimming cost V 6 bases and J 1 base; bases outside gene matches: 12. CDR3 DNA: TGTGCCAGCAGCGATCCCGGACAGGCGTTTTCCTACGAGCAGTACTTC. This sequence encodes CASSDPGQAFSYEQYF.

The CDR3, as DNA: TGTGCCAGCGGACAGGGGCCCGACAATGAGCAGTTCTTC. Its translation is CASGQGPDNEQFF. The rearrangement joins TRBV7-3 to TRBJ2-1; 9 bases are shared with TRBD1. J was trimmed by 5 bases and V by 8 bases; bases with no gene match: 4. Germline-derived CDR1 and CDR2 are SGHTA and FQGTGA. The CDR3 is 13 residues long. Drawing the rest from reference TRBV7-3 and TRBJ2-1, the complete variable domain is GAGVSQTPSNKVTEKGKYVELRCDPISGHTALYWYRQSLGQGPEFLIYFQGTGAADDSGLPNDRFFAVRPEGSVSTLKIQRTERGDSAVYLCASGQGPDNEQFFGPGTRLTVL.

The V call is TRBV28, the J call TRBJ2-2, with D possibly being TRBD2 (5 bases). This CDR3 has 15 residues. Germline V gene lookup returns CDR1 MDHEN and CDR2 SYDVKM. Trimming took 2 bases from V and 4 from J, leaving 11 bases between them. CDR3: CASSLVGLSTGELFF. DNA for the CDR3: TGTGCCAGCAGTTTAGTCGGACTGAGCACCGGGGAGCTGTTTTTT. Full variable domain (remainder filled in from reference TRBV28 and TRBJ2-2): DVKVTQSSRYLVKRTGEKVFLECVQDMDHENMFWYRQDPGLGLRLIYFSYDVKMKEKGDIPEGYSVSREKKERFSLILESASTNQTSMYLCASSLVGLSTGELFFGEGSRLTVL.

This chain links TRBV28 with TRBJ1-1, with D unclear. In germline, CDR1 is MDHEN, CDR2 SYDVKM. This CDR3 is built from 14 residues. V was shortened by 3 bases and J by 0 bases, with 8 bases between the two germline ends. The CDR3 is CASSLVTLNTEAFF. As DNA, the CDR3 is TGTGCCAGCAGTTTGGTCACGTTGAACACTGAAGCTTTCTTT.

In its sample, this clonotype was seen once. The V gene is TRBV12-3 or TRBV12-4, the J gene TRBJ2-5, with D possibly being TRBD1 (6 bases). The CDR3 sequence is 15 residues long. Trimming removed 6 bases at V and 2 bases at J, with 16 bases between. CDR3 residues: CASSSLDRIQETQYF. The CDR3 bases are TGTGCCAGCAGCTCCCTCGACAGGATTCAAGAGACCCAGTACTTC.

The chain uses TRBV4-3 and TRBJ2-1; D is uncertain. CDR3 length equals 16 residues. Germline V gives CDR1 LGHNA, CDR2 YSLEER. Deletions cut 3 bases from V and 6 bases from J, with 18 bases between. The CDR3 DNA follows: TGCGCCAGCAGCCACTCTGACCGCCACGCTGGCAATGAGCAGTTCTTC. This gives the protein CASSHSDRHAGNEQFF.

The V and J genes are TRBV12-3 or TRBV12-4 and TRBJ1-6; D may be TRBD1 (6 bases). The V end lost 6 bases, the J end lost 9 bases, and 15 bases lay between the germline ends. This CDR3 has 14 residues. CDR3 sequence reads: CASSPTGAASPLHF. Here the CDR3 DNA reads TGTGCCAGCAGCCCGACAGGAGCGGCTTCACCCCTCCACTTT.

J is TRBJ2-7 and V is TRBV25-1; weak D call: TRBD1 (5 bases). The CDR3 is 14 residues long. V gave up 4 bases and J gave up 0 bases, with 10 bases separating them. Germline V gene sequence: CDR1 MGHDK, CDR2 SYGVNS. The CDR3 reads CASSGHGHSYEQYF. DNA for the CDR3: TGTGCCAGCAGTGGTCACGGACACTCCTACGAGCAGTACTTC.